Listed here is a single T cell receptor beta chain. The antigen remains undetermined. The entry originates in a study of T cells after yellow fever vaccination. Study-level points and caveats: The secondary T-cell response peaked on day 5, not day 15, but was weaker. A large majority of primary-vaccination clones showed up again after the booster (under 98% CD4, 88% CD8).

TCR cDNA was made by 5'RACE template switching, adding a universal primer site and UMIs. TCRdb used MiXCR to reprocess the 5' RACE reads, holding one entry per CDR3 protein. This table holds nearly 550,000 distinct CDR3 sequences, about 19% found once. The starting material was PBMCs, obtained 15 days after the yellow fever booster vaccination. The TCR sequence derives from a man aged 25 to 40 who received the YFV17D yellow fever vaccine.

CDR3: CASSLAGTGSKAFF. CDR3 DNA: TGTGCCAGCAGCTTAGCCGGGACAGGGTCGAAAGCTTTCTTT. The V call is TRBV7-2, the J call TRBJ1-1, with 9 bases that match TRBD1. Per germline, CDR1 SGHTA and CDR2 FQGNSA. The CDR3 spans 14 residues. V was clipped by 0 bases and J by 9 bases; unmatched bases: 5. Supplemented by reference TRBV7-2 and TRBJ1-1, the full variable domain reads GAGVSQSPSNKVTEKGKDVELRCDPISGHTALYWYRQSLGQGLEFLIYFQGNSAPDKSGLPSDRFSAERTGGSVSTLTIQRTQQEDSAVYLCASSLAGTGSKAFFGQGTRLTVV.